Listed below are T cell receptor beta chains from one sample, sequenced in a study of low-dose radiotherapy and immunotherapy resistance in tumors. A single record per CDR3 protein comes from TCRdb applying MiXCR to the reads. This table has tens of thousands of distinct CDR3 sequences, less than 30% appearing once. The material sequenced was PBMCs, taken after low-dose radiotherapy plus immunotherapy. These receptors originate from a male donor with prostate cancer. Each CDR3 is given with its conserved first and last residue. Each record gives: D gene, J gene, V gene, clone size, CDR3 protein, CDR3 DNA. The D gene is left open where the match is weak. Rows give clone size only sometimes, using once, few, many, or a class for an expanded clone.

-,TRBJ2-1,TRBV5-1,many,CASSPSGYGEQFF,TGCGCCAGCAGCCCCTCGGGTTACGGTGAGCAGTTCTTC
TRBD2,TRBJ2-7,TRBV5-5,many,CASSLPAGKGQDEQYF,TGTGCCAGCAGCTTGCCAGCGGGAAAGGGCCAGGACGAGCAGTACTTC
-,TRBJ2-1,TRBV28,many,CASSSHRVGRFF,TGTGCCAGCAGTTCCCACAGGGTGGGGCGTTTCTTC
TRBD1,TRBJ1-2,TRBV19,many,CASSIFAGGGYTF,TGTGCCAGTAGTATCTTCGCAGGGGGCGGCTACACCTTC
TRBD2,TRBJ2-6,TRBV6-5,many,CASSYSSGGYGANVLTF,TGTGCCAGCAGTTACTCGAGCGGGGGCTATGGGGCCAACGTCCTGACTTTC
-,TRBJ2-6,TRBV6-6,many,CASSYSASGANVLTF,TGTGCCAGCAGTTACTCTGCTTCTGGGGCCAACGTCCTGACTTTC
-,TRBJ2-7,TRBV29-1,-,CSPNTGEQYF,TGCAGCCCAAACACGGGCGAGCAGTACTTC
TRBD2,TRBJ2-3,TRBV30,many,CARGTSVPGTDTQYF,TGTGCCCGCGGGACTAGCGTACCTGGGACAGATACGCAGTATTTT
TRBD2,TRBJ2-1,TRBV24-1,many,CATSDFTAGEGNEQFF,TGTGCCACCAGTGATTTCACAGCGGGAGAGGGTAATGAGCAGTTCTTC
-,TRBJ1-6,TRBV18,-,CASSPLSHDNSPLHF,TGTGCCAGCTCACCACTTTCCCACGATAATTCACCCCTCCACTTT
-,TRBJ2-7,TRBV3-1,many,CASSQDAGRPKSSYEQYF,TGTGCCAGCAGCCAAGATGCAGGGAGACCGAAAAGCTCCTACGAGCAGTACTTC
-,TRBJ2-5,TRBV18,many,CASSPPSQQGLTQYF,TGTGCCAGCTCACCACCGTCTCAACAGGGACTGACCCAGTACTTC
TRBD1,TRBJ1-1,TRBV4-1,many,CASSRSTGEGPEAFF,TGCGCCAGCAGCCGCTCGACAGGGGAAGGCCCTGAAGCTTTCTTT
-,TRBJ1-2,TRBV14,many,CASSGTSTNYGYTF,TGTGCCAGCAGCGGGACTTCTACTAACTATGGCTACACCTTC
-,TRBJ2-1,TRBV5-5,many,CASSADYPSYNEQFF,TGTGCCAGCAGCGCGGACTACCCCTCCTACAATGAGCAGTTCTTC
TRBD2,TRBJ2-5,TRBV5-1,many,CASSGGLAGRETQYF,TGCGCCAGCAGCGGGGGACTAGCGGGGAGAGAGACCCAGTACTTC
-,TRBJ2-7,TRBV29-1,many,CSASLWAGEEQYF,TGCAGCGCCAGCCTGTGGGCCGGTGAGGAGCAGTACTTC
-,TRBJ1-1,TRBV30,many,CACPGAVNTEAFF,TGTGCCTGCCCAGGGGCTGTGAACACTGAAGCTTTCTTT
-,TRBJ2-2,TRBV24-1,many,CATSVGELFF,TGTGCCACCAGTGTCGGGGAGCTGTTTTTT
-,TRBJ1-1,TRBV5-5,medium-sized,CASSPGPLLSGNTEAFF,TGTGCCAGCAGCCCTGGGCCGCTACTGAGTGGGAACACTGAAGCTTTCTTT
TRBD2,TRBJ2-1,TRBV5-1,many,CASSLSGGLAGNEQFF,TGCGCCAGCAGCTTGTCGGGGGGGCTAGCGGGCAATGAGCAGTTCTTC
-,TRBJ1-1,TRBV7-9,many,CASSFWESMGTEAFF,TGTGCCAGCAGCTTTTGGGAATCTATGGGGACTGAAGCTTTCTTT
-,TRBJ2-7,TRBV28,many,CASRGGRYEQYF,TGTGCCAGCAGAGGAGGGCGGTACGAGCAGTACTTC
TRBD2,TRBJ2-1,TRBV4-2,many,CASSRNSGSSYNEQFF,TGTGCCAGCAGCCGAAATAGCGGGAGCTCCTACAATGAGCAGTTCTTC
TRBD1,TRBJ2-7,TRBV7-9,many,CASSRTGTGSYEQYF,TGTGCCAGCAGCCGAACCGGGACAGGGTCCTACGAGCAGTACTTC
-,TRBJ2-1,TRBV27,many,CASSLSQGGPYNEQFF,TGTGCCAGCAGTTTATCACAGGGAGGTCCCTACAATGAGCAGTTCTTC
-,TRBJ1-2,TRBV12-3/TRBV12-4,many,CASSLGGVPGGYTF,TGTGCCAGCAGTTTAGGGGGGGTGCCGGGTGGCTACACCTTC
TRBD1,TRBJ1-2,TRBV6-5,-,CASSERDSSNYGYTF,TGTGCCAGCAGTGAAAGGGACAGTAGTAACTATGGCTACACCTTC
-,TRBJ2-6,TRBV11-3,many,CASSLAPGRGSGANVLTF,TGTGCCAGCAGCTTAGCCCCGGGACGTGGCTCTGGGGCCAACGTCCTGACTTTC
-,TRBJ2-2,TRBV19,many,CASSIKGTGELFF,TGTGCCAGTAGTATAAAGGGGACCGGGGAGCTGTTTTTT
TRBD1,TRBJ2-7,TRBV7-9,-,CASSSSGTARREQYF,TGTGCCAGCAGCTCCTCCGGGACAGCCCGGAGGGAGCAGTACTTC
-,TRBJ1-1,TRBV30,many,CAWIKVMLTEAFF,TGTGCCTGGATTAAGGTGATGTTAACTGAAGCTTTCTTT
-,TRBJ2-1,TRBV20-1,many,CSARRSLSNEQFF,TGCAGTGCTAGACGGTCCCTCAGCAATGAGCAGTTCTTC
TRBD2,TRBJ2-5,TRBV5-1,many,CASSPAGTSGGQETQYF,TGCGCCAGCAGCCCGGCCGGGACTAGCGGGGGGCAAGAGACCCAGTACTTC
TRBD2,TRBJ2-1,TRBV7-6,many,CASSSGLDVVNEQFF,TGTGCCAGCAGCTCGGGACTAGACGTGGTTAATGAGCAGTTCTTC
TRBD2,TRBJ2-1,TRBV4-2,-,CASSQVGSGTAEQFF,TGTGCCAGCAGCCAAGTCGGTAGCGGGACGGCAGAGCAGTTCTTC
-,TRBJ2-1,TRBV28,once,CASSYQTYNEQFF,TGTGCCAGCAGTTATCAGACCTACAATGAGCAGTTCTTC
-,TRBJ1-1,TRBV7-9,many,CASSLSSGSDTEAFF,TGTGCCAGCAGCTTGTCAAGCGGCTCGGACACTGAAGCTTTCTTT
-,TRBJ2-7,TRBV24-1,-,CATSDAGTYEQYF,TGTGCCACCAGTGATGCGGGCACCTACGAGCAGTACTTC
TRBD2,TRBJ2-3,TRBV28,many,CASSILAGGGPGTQYF,TGTGCCAGCAGTATATTAGCGGGAGGCGGCCCGGGTACGCAGTATTTT
TRBD2,TRBJ2-3,TRBV4-1,many,CASSLAGLVADTQYF,TGCGCCAGCAGCCTCGCAGGACTAGTGGCAGATACGCAGTATTTT
-,TRBJ2-7,TRBV12-3/TRBV12-4,many,CASSLTGGSEQYF,TGTGCCAGCAGTTTAACCGGAGGCTCCGAGCAGTACTTC
-,TRBJ2-5,TRBV5-1,many,CASSLGELGETQYF,TGCGCCAGCAGCTTGGGGGAGTTGGGGGAGACCCAGTACTTC
-,TRBJ2-2,TRBV15,many,CATSRVTANTGELFF,TGTGCCACCAGCAGAGTGACAGCGAACACCGGGGAGCTGTTTTTT
-,TRBJ2-7,TRBV20-1,many,CSARDIRDPTYEQYF,TGCAGTGCTAGAGATATTCGGGACCCAACCTACGAGCAGTACTTC
-,TRBJ2-5,TRBV20-1,large,CSARVRAQETQYF,TGCAGTGCTAGAGTCAGGGCCCAAGAGACCCAGTACTTC
-,TRBJ1-1,TRBV2,many,CASRTVENTEAFF,TGTGCCAGCAGAACAGTGGAGAACACTGAAGCTTTCTTT
-,TRBJ2-7,TRBV28,many,CASRGGAANYYEQYF,TGTGCCAGCAGGGGGGGGGCAGCGAACTACTACGAGCAGTACTTC
TRBD2,TRBJ2-5,TRBV4-2,many,CASSPGGGGGETQYF,TGTGCCAGCAGCCCCGGGGGGGGGGGCGGTGAGACCCAGTACTTC
-,TRBJ2-2,TRBV2,many,CASSSTRGPRTPGSCFF,-
TRBD1,TRBJ1-5,TRBV7-2,-,CASSLEHRGVGNQPQHF,TGTGCCAGCAGCTTAGAACACAGGGGGGTAGGGAATCAGCCCCAGCATTTT
-,TRBJ2-7,TRBV7-9,many,CASSPRGLPYEQYF,TGTGCCAGCAGCCCCCGGGGGCTTCCTTACGAGCAGTACTTC
-,TRBJ2-5,TRBV7-2,many,CASSSTIYPGETQYF,TGTGCCAGCAGCTCTACCATATACCCGGGAGAGACCCAGTACTTC
-,TRBJ1-1,TRBV20-1,many,CSARGGGGTEAFF,TGCAGTGCTAGAGGGGGGGGGGGAACTGAAGCTTTCTTT
-,TRBJ2-1,TRBV4-1,many,CASSPPTGSYNEQFF,TGCGCCAGCAGCCCCCCGACGGGCTCCTACAATGAGCAGTTCTTC
-,TRBJ1-6,TRBV19,-,CASSIAYKDSPLHF,TGTGCCAGTAGTATAGCGTATAAGGATTCACCCCTCCACTTT
-,TRBJ1-1,TRBV14,many,CASSEKQVSEAFF,TGTGCCAGCAGCGAAAAACAGGTCTCTGAAGCTTTCTTT
-,TRBJ2-1,TRBV24-1,many,CATSGPMKGSYNEQFF,TGTGCCACCAGTGGCCCAATGAAGGGTTCCTACAATGAGCAGTTCTTC
TRBD2,TRBJ2-3,TRBV6-8,many,CASSPAGVRTDTQYF,TGTGCCAGCAGTCCAGCGGGGGTGAGAACAGATACGCAGTATTTT
-,TRBJ1-5,TRBV2,many,CASKGSSLGNQPQHF,TGTGCCAGCAAGGGGTCATCACTCGGCAATCAGCCCCAGCATTTT